Listed below are T cell receptor beta chains from one sample, sequenced in a study of identical twins. TCRdb re-called the 5' RACE reads with MiXCR, one entry per CDR3 protein. The sample lists 500,000 to 700,000 distinct CDR3 sequences; under 8.5% were seen once. This sample was also put to use in a study of yellow fever vaccine responses in identical twins.

Sequencing was performed on PBMCs. Every receptor here comes from a woman between 18 and 29 years old in good health. Each CDR3 is given with its conserved first and last residue.

V | CDR3
TRBV3-1 | CASSSEADPYNEQFF
TRBV29-1 | CSVTGQSLYTEAFF
TRBV12-3/TRBV12-4 | CASSFGRNQYF
TRBV29-1 | CSGNKLQGSYNEQFF
TRBV12-3/TRBV12-4 | CASSRDRGVYEQYF
TRBV13 | CASSSSAGDEQYF
TRBV14 | CASSQLGLTGETQYF
TRBV7-6 | CASSPEGGSGLEQFF
TRBV3-1 | CASSRSGGDYNEQFF
TRBV25-1 | CASSEFTGYYGYTF
TRBV6-1 | CASRGPGNTEAFF
TRBV5-5 | CASNIVYSYEQYF
TRBV20-1 | CSASSLAGVAEQFF
TRBV29-1 | CSVAAPGRIDNEQFF
TRBV7-9 | CASSFGLYGELFF
TRBV5-1 | CASSPIAGGSDTIYF
TRBV6-5 | CASSSEQFTNEKLFF
TRBV5-1 | CASSLGPDPASTGELFF
TRBV28 | CASSTPGTGSTDTQYF
TRBV12-3/TRBV12-4 | CASSPSGATSNQPQHF
TRBV7-8 | CASSLERGSSYNEQFF
TRBV7-2 | CASSSGTASGNTIYF
TRBV6-5 | CASSYSRGGYYEQYF
TRBV6-5 | CASSYSGTSIFGAKNIQYF